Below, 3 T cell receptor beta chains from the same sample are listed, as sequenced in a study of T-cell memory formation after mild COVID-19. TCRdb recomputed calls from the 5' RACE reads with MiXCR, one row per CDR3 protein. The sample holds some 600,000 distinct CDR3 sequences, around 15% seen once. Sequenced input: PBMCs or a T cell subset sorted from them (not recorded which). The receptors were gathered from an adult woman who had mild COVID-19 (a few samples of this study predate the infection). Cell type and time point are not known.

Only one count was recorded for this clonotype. This chain's CDR3 is CASSTGLEHGPYNEQFF. DNA of the CDR3: TGTGCCAGCAGCACCGGACTAGAACACGGCCCCTACAATGAGCAGTTCTTC. V and J are TRBV7-2 and TRBJ2-1; the match to TRBD2 covers 7 bases. CDR1 is SGHTA and CDR2 is FQGNSA in the germline V gene. The CDR3 totals 17 residues. V was clipped by 5 bases and J by 2 bases; unmatched bases: 12. The full variable domain, rest sourced from reference TRBV7-2 and TRBJ2-1, is GAGVSQSPSNKVTEKGKDVELRCDPISGHTALYWYRQSLGQGLEFLIYFQGNSAPDKSGLPSDRFSAERTGGSVSTLTIQRTQQEDSAVYLCASSTGLEHGPYNEQFFGPGTRLTVL.

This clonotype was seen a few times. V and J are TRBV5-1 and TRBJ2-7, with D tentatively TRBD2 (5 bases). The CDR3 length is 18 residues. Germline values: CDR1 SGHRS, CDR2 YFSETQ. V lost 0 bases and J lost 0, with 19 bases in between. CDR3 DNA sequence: TGCGCCAGCAGCTTGGGGTCCCCTCGCCCCCGGGACTCCTACGAGCAGTACTTC. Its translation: CASSLGSPRPRDSYEQYF.

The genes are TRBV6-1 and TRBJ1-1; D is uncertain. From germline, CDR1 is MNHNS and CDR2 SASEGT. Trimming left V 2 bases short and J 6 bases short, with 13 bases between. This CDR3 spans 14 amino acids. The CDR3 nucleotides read TGTGCCAGCAGTGAAAGCCCGCTGGCCCCTGAAGCTTTCTTT. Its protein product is CASSESPLAPEAFF.